The 11 T cell receptor beta chains reported below all come from one sample, sequenced in a study of blood T cell repertoires in COVID-19. Assay: immunoSEQ multiplex PCR; the TCRdb copy retains only in-frame clones and omits some. The table has 250,000 or so clones, around 84% seen once. The specimen sequenced was peripheral blood. Receptors originate from a woman aged 40 to 50 who had recovered from COVID-19.

This clone was seen a few times. This chain connects TRBV18 to TRBJ2-7; D is unclear. Germline-derived CDR1 and CDR2 are KGHSH and LQKENI. The length of the CDR3 is 14 residues. Trimming shortened V by 1 base and J by 0 bases, and 7 bases separated the two germline ends. The CDR3 DNA reads as TGTGCCAGCTCACCACTAAGGAGCTCCTACGAGCAGTACTTC. Its protein product is CASSPLRSSYEQYF.

The chain uses TRBV3-1 (or the pseudogene TRBV3-2) and TRBJ1-2; D gene ambiguous. Trimming took 0 bases from V and 7 from J, leaving 15 bases between them. Germline loops: CDR1 LGHDT, CDR2 YNNKEL (reference sequence). The CDR3 extends over 15 amino acids. The CDR3 loop is CASSQDAGFFGGYTF. In nucleotides, the CDR3 is TGTGCCAGCAGCCAAGACGCGGGGTTCTTTGGTGGCTACACCTTC.

This chain connects TRBV4-1 to TRBJ2-1; D remains ambiguous. The CDR3 consists of 17 residues. Trimming shortened V by 1 base and J by 0 bases, and 13 bases separated the two germline ends. Germline CDR1 and CDR2: MGHRA and YSYEKL. CDR3 sequence (DNA): TGCGCCAGCAGCCAAGGTCGGGTCAAGAGCTCCTACAATGAGCAGTTCTTC. Translating gives CASSQGRVKSSYNEQFF.

V gene TRBV24-1 combines with J gene TRBJ2-2; TRBD2 agrees at 8 bases. The CDR3 runs to 16 residues. Germline lookup yields CDR1 KGHDR and CDR2 SFDVKD. The V and J ends lost 1 base and 6 bases, in that order; junction bases with no gene match: 6. In DNA form, the CDR3 reads TGTGCCACCAGTGATTTCGGGCGGGGGGCCCCCGGGGAGCTGTTTTTT. It encodes CATSDFGRGAPGELFF.

CDR3 sequence reads: CASSIGAFGTGGSYEQYF. The CDR3 nucleotides read TGTGCCAGTAGTATAGGGGCGTTCGGGACAGGAGGATCCTACGAGCAGTACTTC. V and J are TRBV19 and TRBJ2-7, with 8 bases that match TRBD1. This CDR3 spans 18 amino acids. Losses at the gene ends were 1 base for V and 1 base for J; bases not matched to a gene: 12. CDR1 and CDR2 from the germline V gene are LNHDA and SQIVND (reference sequence).

The rearrangement joins TRBV6-5 to TRBJ1-1; weak D call: TRBD1 (6 bases). CDR1 and CDR2 from the germline V gene are MNHEY and SVGAGI. The V end lost 2 bases, the J end lost 0 bases, and 7 bases lay between the germline ends. This CDR3 comprises 14 residues. Written as DNA, the CDR3 is TGTGCCAGCAGTTACACAGGGATGAACACTGAAGCTTTCTTT. Amino acid sequence: CASSYTGMNTEAFF.

This clone was seen once. V usage is TRBV3-1 (or the pseudogene TRBV3-2) and J usage is TRBJ1-1; TRBD1 might be the D (5 bases). Trimming took off 1 base at V and 5 bases at J, with 8 bases between the two ends. CDR1 is LGHDT and CDR2 is YNNKEL in the germline V gene (reference sequence). CDR3 length equals 13 residues. The CDR3 protein is CASSQAGYTEAFF. The CDR3 coding sequence is TGTGCCAGCAGCCAAGCAGGGTATACTGAAGCTTTCTTT.

This chain links TRBV3-1 (or the pseudogene TRBV3-2) with TRBJ2-1, with 8 positions matching TRBD2. Germline trimming cut 4 bases from V and 3 bases from J; bases unmatched to any gene: 2. This CDR3 is built from 14 residues. CDR1 and CDR2 from the germline V gene are LGHDT and YNNKEL (reference sequence). In nucleotides, the CDR3 is TGTGCCAGCAGCCTAGCGGGGCACTACAATGAGCAGTTCTTC. Its protein product is CASSLAGHYNEQFF.

The V call is TRBV19, the J call TRBJ1-5; D is possibly TRBD1 (6 bases). The ends were cut back, 5 bases at V and 6 bases at J, with 20 bases in the middle. This CDR3 has 16 amino acids. Germline-derived CDR1 and CDR2 are LNHDA and SQIVND (reference sequence). The CDR3 coding sequence is TGTGCCAGTAGTGTTTTCAGGGGTCCGGCGAGTCAGCCCCAGCATTTT. Amino acid sequence: CASSVFRGPASQPQHF.

The rearrangement links TRBV9 to TRBJ2-1; 8 bases are a match to TRBD2. Germline-derived CDR1 and CDR2 are SGDLS and YYNGEE. With V trimmed by 4 bases and J by 4 bases, 1 base remained unmatched. CDR3 length equals 13 residues. The CDR3 DNA follows: TGTGCCAGCAGCCCGGGGGGGTACAATGAGCAGTTCTTC. Its translation is CASSPGGYNEQFF.

J is TRBJ2-5 and V is TRBV20-1; TRBD1 is a possible D gene (5 bases). V gave up 3 bases and J gave up 2 bases, with 16 bases separating them. CDR1 is DFQATT, CDR2 SNEGSKA, per germline (reference sequence). The CDR3 length is 15 residues. The chain's CDR3 is CSASGLGAKQETQYF. For the CDR3, the DNA is TGCAGTGCTAGTGGCCTTGGGGCTAAACAAGAGACCCAGTACTTC.